This T cell receptor beta chain came from a study of cytomegalovirus exposure and HLA in healthy donors. Study at large: The early release's HLA-typed donors yielded 65 million to 85 million unique TCRs.

This PCR relied on a set of 60 Vbeta primers and 13 Jbeta primers. Assay: immunoSEQ multiplex PCR; the TCRdb copy retains only in-frame clones and omits some. The data show about 130,000 clones, around nine tenths seen once. The specimen was PBMCs. The sequence came from a woman aged 30 to 39 in good health and CMV-seronegative.

The CDR3 DNA reads as TGTGCCAGCTCTCAGGGGGGAGTTTCCTACAATGAGCAGTTCTTC. It specifies CASSQGGVSYNEQFF. The chain carries TRBV18 and TRBJ2-1; possibly TRBD1 for D (7 bases). The CDR3 sequence is 15 residues long. Trimming shortened V by 6 bases and J by 1 base, and 13 bases separated the two germline ends. Germline CDR1 reads KGHSH; CDR2 reads LQKENI.